The rows below give T cell receptor beta chains drawn from one sample of a study of cytomegalovirus exposure and HLA in healthy donors. The data were produced by immunoSEQ multiplex PCR, yet TCRdb's version contains in-frame clones alone and is incomplete. The table records around 63,000 clones, more than 65% of them present only once. Sequencing used PBMCs. These receptors were obtained from a woman aged 25 to 39 in good health and CMV-seronegative. Each CDR3 is given with its conserved first and last residue. Fields, in order: V gene, D gene, CDR3 protein. The D gene is left open where the match is weak.

TRBV20-1,NA,CSASNNEQFF
TRBV27,NA,CASSLYRSYNEQFF
TRBV5-6,NA,CASSLGRSTDTQYF
TRBV19,NA,CASSGWEGQPQHF
TRBV7-8,NA,CATSLGVREKLFF
TRBV25-1,NA,CASRGEEKLFF
TRBV18,TRBD1,CASSPGQGTAEAFF
TRBV6-5,NA,CASSYGYGVNQPQHF
TRBV5-1,TRBD1,CASSAIHRGYEQYF
TRBV9,NA,CASSPQVTDTQYF
TRBV30,TRBD1,CAWSTLDRGHGYTF
TRBV4-1,NA,CASSQVIGVSEQFF
TRBV7-2,NA,CASSTKISYEQYF
TRBV4-3,NA,CASSQDYRGGNYEQYF
TRBV19,TRBD2,CASSIGAGGPVEQFF
TRBV7-2,NA,CASSLAGGGGNTIYF
TRBV5-1,TRBD1,CASSLARQGGNEQFF
TRBV5-4,TRBD2,CASRVSGGGYNEQFF
TRBV7-2,NA,CASSSGTTNEKLFF
TRBV30,NA,CAWSPVHLEAFF
TRBV7-9,NA,CASSLAQLGYTF
TRBV15,TRBD1,CATSRQTGRRTDTQYF
TRBV11-2,NA,CASSYTGVNNEQFF
TRBV27,TRBD2,CASSFFGGAEETQYF
TRBV10-1,TRBD1,CASSPDRAGVYTF
TRBV5-1,NA,CASSSNPDSATNEKLFF
TRBV5-1,TRBD1,CASSSGQGGEAFF
TRBV6-1,NA,CASSEAFKGGTEAFF
TRBV5-8,NA,CASSAPEAGTDTQYF
TRBV27,TRBD1,CASSRRTGGEQYF
TRBV15,TRBD1,CATSRRRDRGSNQPQHF
TRBV30,NA,CAWTDGGPSYNEQFF
TRBV27,NA,CASSLLVGGAINQPQHF
TRBV11-2,NA,CASSSDSYSGNTIYF
TRBV7-3,TRBD2,CASSLAGGPVDTQYF
TRBV7-9,NA,CASSLTPAVGYTF
TRBV4-1,NA,CASSPTTGLNPGELFF
TRBV25-1,NA,CATTGRGQETQYF
TRBV6-5,NA,CASSPLAGGYTF
TRBV11-2,TRBD1,CASSYGQGTYEQYF
TRBV7-9,NA,CASSLGWGAGANVLTF
TRBV10-3,TRBD1,CAISEKTGGNTEAFF
TRBV28,NA,CASSLITVGGETQYF
TRBV2,TRBD1,CASSVGQAVPGYTF
TRBV11-2,TRBD1,CASSSDRGYGYTF